One sample yielded the 13 T cell receptor beta chains listed below, sequenced in a study of blood T cell repertoires in COVID-19. Only in-frame clones appear in the TCRdb table, and some are missing; sequencing was by immunoSEQ multiplex PCR. The profile shows 250,000 to 350,000 clones, approximately 91% of them singletons. Input material: peripheral blood. These receptors came from a woman aged 40 to 55 who had recovered from COVID-19.

The rearrangement uses TRBV5-1 and TRBJ2-1; 10 nucleotides line up with TRBD2. CDR3 length: 14 amino acids. Germline lookup yields CDR1 SGHRS and CDR2 YFSETQ. After removal of 1 base from V and 9 bases from J, the junction contained 4 bases not matched to a gene. CDR3 in DNA: TGCGCCAGCAGCTTGCAGCGGGAGGGCGGTGAGCAGTTCTTC. This codes for CASSLQREGGEQFF.

The rearrangement joins TRBV2 to TRBJ1-5; a possible D gene is TRBD1 (5 bases). V lost 8 bases and J 4 bases, leaving 18 bases between the germline ends. Germline assignment: CDR1 SNHLY and CDR2 FYNNEI. CDR3 length: 15 residues. CDR3 sequence (DNA): TGTGCCAGCGCAGGGCCCGGGGGTGGTAATCAGCCCCAGCATTTT. Its translation: CASAGPGGGNQPQHF.

The J gene is TRBJ2-7, the V gene TRBV10-3; a weak D match, TRBD2 (5 bases). In germline, CDR1 is ENHRY, CDR2 SYGVKD. The CDR3 is made up of 13 amino acids. V dropped 2 bases and J dropped 0 bases, with 5 bases sitting between them. CDR3 amino acids: CAISEGSSYEQYF. CDR3 sequence (DNA): TGTGCCATCAGTGAGGGGAGCTCCTACGAGCAGTACTTC.

The chain is built from TRBV21-1 and TRBJ1-5; TRBD1 is the table's D call and was not checked against the DNA. TRBV21-1 is shown as a pseudogene. This CDR3 spans 21 amino acids. CDR3: CASSKDREPNPFQREHQPQHF. Here the CDR3 DNA reads TGTGCCAGCAGCAAGGACAGGGAGCCTAACCCCTTTCAGAGGGAACATCAGCCCCAGCATTTT.

The chain employs TRBV15 and TRBJ1-6, with D tentatively TRBD1 (5 bases). CDR3 size: 17 residues. V lost 1 base to trimming and J lost 6 bases, with 16 bases between them. CDR1 is LNHNV, CDR2 YYDKDF, per germline (reference sequence). Written as DNA, the CDR3 is TGTGCCACCAGCAGAGGGGGAACAGGTTCGGGTAATTCACCCCTCCACTTT. Residues: CATSRGGTGSGNSPLHF.

This rearrangement joins TRBV27 to TRBJ1-2, with 8 bases aligning to TRBD1. Germline trimming cut 8 bases from V and 8 bases from J; bases unmatched to any gene: 10. The CDR3 is made up of 13 amino acids. In germline, CDR1 is MNHEY, CDR2 SMNVEV (reference sequence). The CDR3 protein is CASGHSQGDGYTF. Here the CDR3 DNA reads TGTGCCAGCGGACACTCACAGGGGGACGGCTACACCTTC.

The chain uses TRBV11-2 and TRBJ2-3; D is undetermined. Germline-derived CDR1 and CDR2 are SGHAT and FQNNGV. Trimming left V 2 bases short and J 1 base short, with 4 bases between. The CDR3 is 13 residues long. The CDR3 region is CASSLPGTDTQYF. The CDR3 nucleotides read TGTGCCAGCAGCTTACCTGGCACAGATACGCAGTATTTT.

The J gene is TRBJ1-1, the V gene TRBV21-1; the table gives TRBD1 as D, unverified against the DNA. TRBV21-1 is assigned pseudogene status. CDR3 length equals 17 residues. In nucleotides, the CDR3 is TGTGCCAGCAGCAAATTGACGACAGGGGAAGATTTTTCTGAAGCTTTCTTT. The encoded protein is CASSKLTTGEDFSEAFF.

The V gene is TRBV5-1, the J gene TRBJ1-1; D unclear. Germline CDR1 SGHRS, CDR2 YFSETQ. V was shortened by 0 bases and J by 0 bases, with 9 bases between the two germline ends. The CDR3 is made up of 15 amino acids. CDR3 amino acids: CASSLVSGMNTEAFF. As DNA, the CDR3 is TGCGCCAGCAGCTTGGTGTCAGGAATGAACACTGAAGCTTTCTTT.

V usage is TRBV6-5 and J usage is TRBJ1-5; D might be TRBD1 (5 bases). Germline V CDR1 and CDR2: MNHEY, SVGAGI. V was shortened by 6 bases and J by 7 bases, with 19 bases between the two germline ends. The CDR3 totals 15 residues. In nucleotides, the CDR3 is TGTGCCAGCAGCAATACAGGAGGGCGAGGACAGCCCCAGCATTTT. Translation: CASSNTGGRGQPQHF.

The rearrangement uses TRBV4-1 and TRBJ2-7; 14 bases align to TRBD2. The V and J ends lost 5 bases and 7 bases, in that order; junction bases with no gene match: 4. The CDR3 runs to 14 residues. Germline CDR1 is MGHRA and CDR2 is YSYEKL. Here the CDR3 DNA reads TGCGCCAGCAGCATCGGACTAGCGGGAGGAGAGCAGTACTTC. Its protein is CASSIGLAGGEQYF.

The chain links TRBV19 to TRBJ1-3, with D hard to call. This CDR3 is 14 amino acids long. Germline V lookup: CDR1 LNHDA, CDR2 SQIVND (reference sequence). Deletions cut 5 bases from V and 2 bases from J, with 10 bases between. The CDR3 loop reads CASSQDNTGNTIYF. The CDR3 DNA sequence: TGTGCCAGTAGTCAGGATAATACTGGAAACACCATATATTTT.

About this clone itself: Other DNA variants within this sample encode the same CDR3. V is TRBV27 and J is TRBJ1-2, with a possible D match to TRBD1 (5 bases). V lost 4 bases and J lost 4, with 7 bases in between. From germline, CDR1 is MNHEY and CDR2 SMNVEV (reference sequence). The CDR3 loop spans 12 amino acids. CDR3 amino acids: CASSSGGYGYTF. CDR3 nucleotide sequence: TGTGCCAGCAGTTCCGGGGGCTATGGCTACACCTTC.